The 22 T cell receptor beta chains below were found in one sample sequenced in a study of beta chain features in type 1 diabetes. Study results and caveats: TCRB CDR3s from Type 1 diabetes patients were moderately but significantly shorter in all four CD4+ subsets.

No cognate antigen is known for these TCRs. The investigators reverse transcribed all of the isolated RNA, so they sequenced expressed TCRB transcripts. TCRdb's table, derived via immunoSEQ multiplex PCR, lists solely in-frame clones and lacks some. This repertoire shows more than 300,000 clones, 8.5% to 10% found once; its top ten account for about 0.64%. Sequencing input: central memory CD4+ T cells from blood. Every receptor here comes from a man aged 25 to 45 with type 1 diabetes.

The CDR3, as DNA: TGTGCCAGCAGCGGGAGGACGGGAAATCAGCCCCAGCATTTT. As protein: CASSGRTGNQPQHF. The V call is TRBV5-8, the J call TRBJ1-5; D gene uncertain. The V gene lost 4 bases and the J gene lost 4 bases, with 12 bases spanning the gap. The germline gives CDR1 SGHTS, CDR2 YDEGEE. The CDR3 length is 14 residues. Variable domain in full (rest from reference TRBV5-8 and TRBJ1-5): EAGVTQSPTHLIKTRGQQATLRCSPISGHTSVYWYQQALGLGLQFLLWYDEGEERNRGNFPPRFSGRQFPNYSSELNVNALELEDSALYLCASSGRTGNQPQHFGDGTRLSIL.

V and J are TRBV6-6 and TRBJ2-6; no firm D call. The CDR3 is 15 residues long. Germline V gene data show CDR1 as MNHNY and CDR2 as SVGAGI (reference sequence). Deletions cut 9 bases from V and 0 bases from J, with 12 bases between. CDR3 DNA: TGTGCCAGTTTGTTCTTTAGCTCTGGGGCCAACGTCCTGACTTTC. This encodes CASLFFSSGANVLTF.

The rearrangement uses TRBV18 and TRBJ2-1, with a tentative D call TRBD1 (5 bases). Trimming shortened V by 0 bases and J by 4 bases, and 10 bases separated the two germline ends. Germline CDR1 and CDR2: KGHSH and LQKENI. The length of the CDR3 is 15 residues. This CDR3 is CASSPPQQVYNEQFF. The CDR3 DNA sequence: TGTGCCAGCTCACCACCGCAACAGGTTTACAATGAGCAGTTCTTC.

In this sample, this clone turned up a few times. The chain has TRBV14 and TRBJ2-1, with 7 bases identical to TRBD2. Unmatched junction bases numbered 12, after V lost 5 bases and J lost 5 bases. The CDR3 has 16 residues. Germline CDR1 and CDR2: SGHDN and FVKESK. The CDR3 loop reads CASSDMRGGDNNEQFF. Here the CDR3 DNA reads TGTGCCAGCAGCGACATGCGCGGGGGAGACAACAATGAGCAGTTCTTC.

Turning to this clone: Other DNA sequences in this sample translate to the same CDR3. The rearrangement links TRBV11-2 to TRBJ2-7; 8 bases agree with TRBD1. CDR1 and CDR2 (germline): SGHAT, FQNNGV. V shed 2 bases, J shed 1 base, and the junction held 7 bases outside the gene matches. This CDR3 has 16 residues. CDR3 nucleotide sequence: TGTGCCAGCAGCTTATCTACGGGACAGGTTTCCTACGAGCAGTACTTC. Its translation is CASSLSTGQVSYEQYF.

CDR3 DNA sequence: TGCAGCGTCTCGGTCTGGCGGGAGGGCCCCGGGGAGCTGTTTTTT. It is translated as CSVSVWREGPGELFF. The chain is built from TRBV29-1 and TRBJ2-2; 9 bases align to TRBD2. With V trimmed by 6 bases and J by 6 bases, 11 bases remained unmatched. The CDR3 loop spans 15 amino acids. Germline assignment: CDR1 SQVTM and CDR2 ANQGSEA.

This clone occurred many times. The same CDR3 also results from other DNA sequences found in this sample. CDR3 loop: CASSEPYEQYF. Here the CDR3 DNA reads TGTGCCAGCAGTGAGCCTTACGAGCAGTACTTC. This rearrangement joins TRBV2 to TRBJ2-7, with D hard to call. The CDR3 sequence is 11 residues long. V lost 3 bases and J 4 bases, leaving 4 bases between the germline ends. Looked up from germline, CDR1 is SNHLY and CDR2 is FYNNEI.

The chain uses TRBV28 and TRBJ1-1; 7 bases agree with TRBD1. Germline V gene data show CDR1 as MDHEN and CDR2 as SYDVKM. With V trimmed by 5 bases and J by 6 bases, 15 bases remained unmatched. The CDR3 contains 16 residues. The CDR3 DNA reads as TGTGCCAGCAGTCTCCAACAAACGACAGGGAGGGCTGAAGCTTTCTTT. Residues: CASSLQQTTGRAEAFF.

This clone was detected once. This chain joins TRBV4-2 and TRBJ2-1, with 11 bases fitting TRBD2. The CDR3 loop spans 16 amino acids. V shed 6 bases and J 7 bases; nucleotides not matched to a gene: 11. Germline CDR1 LGHNA, CDR2 YNFKEQ. The chain's CDR3 is CASSGGTSGRENEQFF. The CDR3 DNA reads as TGTGCCAGCAGTGGGGGGACTAGCGGACGAGAGAATGAGCAGTTCTTC.

The chain links TRBV6-1 to TRBJ1-5, with D hard to call. Germline-derived CDR1 and CDR2 are MNHNS and SASEGT. This CDR3 is built from 14 residues. V lost 5 bases and J 4 bases, leaving 12 bases between the germline ends. CDR3 DNA sequence: TGTGCCAGCAGTCTGGGGTCGGCAAATCAGCCCCAGCATTTT. The encoded protein is CASSLGSANQPQHF.

There are a few counts of this clone. DNA of the CDR3: TGTGCCAGCAGTTCGGGACAGGGGGCGCGAGAGCAGTACTTC. Its translation: CASSSGQGAREQYF. V and J are TRBV6-6 and TRBJ2-7, with 12 bases identical to TRBD1. CDR1 and CDR2 from the germline V gene are MNHNY and SVGAGI (reference sequence). J gave up 7 bases and V 4 bases, and 5 bases lay outside the gene matches. The CDR3 sequence is 14 residues long.

This chain connects TRBV7-6 to TRBJ2-5; no reliable D call. The DNA end is more similar to TRBJ2-7, so the J call may be wrong. CDR3 length equals 13 residues. CDR1 SGHVS and CDR2 FNYEAQ come from the germline V gene. In nucleotides, the CDR3 is TGTGCCAGCAGCTTTGGGGAATATTACGAGCAGTACTTC. This encodes CASSFGEYYEQYF.

V and J are TRBV5-1 and TRBJ2-7; D gene uncertain. The ends were cut back, 1 base at V and 5 bases at J, with 10 bases in the middle. Germline-derived CDR1 and CDR2 are SGHRS and YFSETQ. The CDR3 sequence is 13 residues long. As DNA, the CDR3 is TGCGCCAGCAGCTTGAGACTCTTCGACGAGCAGTACTTC. Translating gives CASSLRLFDEQYF.

The chain joins TRBV2 to TRBJ1-5; tentative D call: TRBD1 (5 bases). The CDR3 extends over 15 amino acids. The V gene lost 3 bases and the J gene lost 2 bases, with 11 bases spanning the gap. Germline V CDR1 and CDR2: SNHLY, FYNNEI. CDR3 DNA sequence: TGTGCCAGCAGTGACGGGGCGGGAGGCAATCAGCCCCAGCATTTT. It yields the protein CASSDGAGGNQPQHF.

This clone was detected a few times. V gene TRBV2 combines with J gene TRBJ1-1, with D uncertain. Per the germline V gene, CDR1 is SNHLY and CDR2 is FYNNEI. This CDR3 contains 13 residues. Trimming took 5 bases from V and 0 from J, leaving 7 bases between them. CDR3 in DNA: TGTGCCAGCAGTTCCATCATGAACACTGAAGCTTTCTTT. This gives the protein CASSSIMNTEAFF. Complete variable domain (other parts from reference TRBV2 and TRBJ1-1): EPEVTQTPSHQVTQMGQEVILRCVPISNHLYFYWYRQILGQKVEFLVSFYNNEISEKSEIFDDQFSVERPDGSNFTLKIRSTKLEDSAMYFCASSSIMNTEAFFGQGTRLTVV.

Only a few counts were recorded for this clone. The chain joins TRBV19 to TRBJ1-5; 7 nucleotides align to TRBD1. Germline lookup yields CDR1 LNHDA and CDR2 SQIVND (reference sequence). V lost 7 bases, J lost 1 base, and 10 bases stayed unmatched. The CDR3 is 16 amino acids. CDR3 residues: CASTPQGSLSNQPQHF. As DNA, the CDR3 is TGTGCCAGTACCCCACAGGGGAGCTTGAGCAATCAGCCCCAGCATTTT.

The chain combines TRBV27 with TRBJ2-4; 8 bases align to TRBD2. The CDR3 spans 14 residues. V was clipped by 6 bases and J by 3 bases; unmatched bases: 4. Germline loops: CDR1 MNHEY, CDR2 SMNVEV (reference sequence). This chain's CDR3 is CASRSGGSKNIQYF. CDR3 bases: TGTGCCAGCAGGTCGGGAGGGAGCAAAAACATTCAGTACTTC.

The V call is TRBV4-3, the J call TRBJ1-1; D gene ambiguous. From germline, CDR1 is LGHNA and CDR2 YSLEER. V lost 2 bases and J lost 4, with 14 bases in between. The CDR3 spans 15 residues. Written as DNA, the CDR3 is TGCGCCAGCAGCCAATCTCTTGATGGGCGCACTGAAGCTTTCTTT. Amino acids: CASSQSLDGRTEAFF.

V usage is TRBV2 and J usage is TRBJ2-2; a weak D match, TRBD2 (6 bases). Trimming left V 7 bases short and J 0 bases short, with 12 bases between. This CDR3 region has 15 residues. Germline CDR1 reads SNHLY; CDR2 reads FYNNEI. CDR3 sequence reads: CASNGPGANTGELFF. The CDR3 DNA reads TGTGCCAGCAACGGACCGGGGGCGAACACCGGGGAGCTGTTTTTT.

The table lists this clone with many counts. V and J are TRBV7-2 and TRBJ2-7; D unclear. Per the germline V gene, CDR1 is SGHTA and CDR2 is FQGNSA. The CDR3 is 12 amino acids. Trimming pared 5 bases from V and 3 bases from J, leaving 8 bases between. The DNA for the CDR3 is TGTGCCAGCAGCCCAACCCACTACGAGCAGTACTTC. Its translation: CASSPTHYEQYF.

The gene calls are TRBV7-2 and TRBJ2-3; a possible D gene is TRBD2 (5 bases). V lost 1 base, J lost 5 bases, and 10 bases lay in between. CDR1 SGHTA and CDR2 FQGNSA come from the germline V gene. The CDR3 length is 14 residues. The CDR3 spells CASSLGSRGDTQYF. DNA for the CDR3: TGTGCCAGCAGCTTAGGGAGCCGGGGAGATACGCAGTATTTT.

This clone was observed many times. The rearrangement joins TRBV7-2 to TRBJ1-2; unclear D gene. The CDR3 consists of 14 residues. The germline CDR1 and CDR2 sequences are SGHTA and FQGNSA. Trimming stripped 5 bases from V and 8 bases from J, with 18 bases between. The CDR3, as DNA: TGTGCCAGCAGCAAAGAGGCGGAAGGAGGGGGCTACACCTTC. Amino acid sequence: CASSKEAEGGGYTF.